The T cell receptor beta chain described here comes from a study of T cell responses to AZD1222 COVID-19 vaccine. The CDR3 totals 12 residues. Trimming pared 3 bases from V and 5 bases from J, leaving 6 bases between. Measured with immunoSEQ multiplex PCR; TCRdb has only the in-frame clones, and not every one. The sample holds roughly 200,000 clones; just over 90% are singletons and the top ten take over 1.5%. Notes on this clone: Its specificity is unknown.

Study observations and caveats: Without day 14 samples, only post-peak T cell repertoires were studied. Clonal diversity was possibly underestimated, and the donors were mostly white British, with more females.

This receptor was taken from an adult who received the AZD1222 COVID-19 vaccine. This chain links TRBV12-3 or TRBV12-4 with TRBJ2-3, with D uncertain. The specimen was peripheral blood, collected 28 days after the second AZD1222 dose. CDR3 protein: CASSFGLDTQYF. The CDR3 DNA sequence: TGTGCCAGCAGTTTCGGTCTAGATACGCAGTATTTT.